Below are 29 T cell receptor beta chains sequenced from a single sample in a study of T-cell reconstitution after alpha-beta-depleted transplantation in children. The library targeted TCRbeta and was prepared with unique molecular identifiers. MiXCR, run by TCRdb on the PCR reads, gives a single entry per CDR3 protein. Among 200,000 to 250,000 distinct CDR3 sequences, more than 10% were seen once, and the ten largest hold approximately 2.4%. Sample: PBMCs from the stem cell graft donor, taken from the stem cell graft. These receptors all stem from a human donor who donated a stem cell graft to a child with acute lymphoblastic leukemia.

This clonotype was seen at least ten times. The chain combines TRBV12-5 with TRBJ2-3; 14 bases are a match to TRBD2. Per the germline V gene, CDR1 is LGHNT and CDR2 is FRNRAP. The CDR3 runs 16 residues. V was pared by 6 bases and J by 6 bases, with 8 bases of the junction left unmatched. CDR3 coding DNA: TGTGCTAGTGGCCCGGGACTAGCGGGAGATGAGGATACGCAGTATTTT. Its translation: CASGPGLAGDEDTQYF.

In this sample, this clonotype turned up many times. The rearrangement links TRBV27 to TRBJ2-1; D gene unclear. The CDR3 runs to 13 residues. Germline V lookup: CDR1 MNHEY, CDR2 SMNVEV (reference sequence). The V end was cut by 4 bases, the J end by 0 bases, with 4 bases between. The CDR3 DNA reads as TGTGCCAGCAGTTCGAGCTCCTACAATGAGCAGTTCTTC. As protein: CASSSSSYNEQFF.

In this sample, this clonotype turned up many times. The chain carries TRBV5-1 and TRBJ2-1; D is ambiguous. Germline V gene lookup returns CDR1 SGHRS and CDR2 YFSETQ. CDR3 length: 14 amino acids. V lost 0 bases to trimming and J lost 2 bases, with 6 bases between them. The CDR3 DNA follows: TGCGCCAGCAGCTTGGCAGGCGCCTACAATGAGCAGTTCTTC. The encoded protein is CASSLAGAYNEQFF.

This clonotype was seen repeatedly, ten times or more. The chain carries TRBV9 and TRBJ1-4; maybe TRBD1 (5 bases). Deletions cut 4 bases from V and 8 bases from J, with 18 bases between. This CDR3 is 15 amino acids long. Germline CDR1 is SGDLS and CDR2 is YYNGEE. In DNA, the CDR3 is TGTGCCAGCAGCCGAGGTCGGAGGGGAGGGGAAAAACTGTTTTTT. Its protein is CASSRGRRGGEKLFF.

In this sample, this clonotype turned up many times. The chain recombines TRBV27 with TRBJ2-3, with 9 bases fitting TRBD2. V gave up 5 bases and J gave up 2 bases; unmatched junction bases: 11. There are 17 residues in the CDR3. CDR1 is MNHEY and CDR2 is SMNVEV in the germline V gene (reference sequence). The CDR3: CASSPVSGRYHTDTQYF. Here the CDR3 DNA reads TGTGCCAGCAGTCCGGTTAGCGGGAGATACCACACAGATACGCAGTATTTT.

This clonotype was found many times. V usage is TRBV29-1 and J usage is TRBJ2-2; no clear D. This CDR3 has 11 residues. CDR1 SQVTM and CDR2 ANQGSEA come from the germline V gene. V was clipped by 1 base and J by 6 bases, with 3 bases between them. This CDR3 is CSVEAPGELFF. The CDR3 coding sequence is TGCAGCGTTGAAGCGCCCGGGGAGCTGTTTTTT.

This clonotype showed up many times. This chain connects TRBV5-5 to TRBJ2-1; D gene uncertain. The CDR3 extends over 15 amino acids. V lost 0 bases, J lost 4 bases, and 11 bases lay in between. The V gene's germline CDR1 is SGHKS and CDR2 YYEKEE (reference sequence). CDR3 protein: CASSLEDNSYNEQFF. Here the CDR3 DNA reads TGTGCCAGCAGCTTGGAAGATAACAGTTACAATGAGCAGTTCTTC.

This clonotype was recorded at least ten times. This chain joins TRBV18 and TRBJ1-2, with 7 bases that match TRBD1. The germline V gene encodes CDR1 KGHSH and CDR2 LQKENI. This CDR3 is built from 14 residues. The J segment lost 7 bases and the V segment lost 4 bases, leaving 9 bases of the junction unmatched. In DNA form, the CDR3 reads TGTGCCAGCTCACGTTCAGGGGGAAAGGTTGGCTACACCTTC. It codes for CASSRSGGKVGYTF.

This clonotype has ten or more counts. V usage is TRBV5-5 and J usage is TRBJ2-1; 12 nucleotides agree with TRBD1. Per germline, CDR1 SGHKS and CDR2 YYEKEE (reference sequence). The CDR3 is made up of 16 amino acids. The V and J ends lost 2 bases and 3 bases, in that order; junction bases with no gene match: 3. CDR3 protein: CASSFGTGGFYNEQFF. CDR3 bases: TGTGCCAGCAGCTTTGGGACAGGGGGCTTCTACAATGAGCAGTTCTTC.

This clonotype showed up many times. This chain links TRBV30 with TRBJ1-4; no firm D call. The CDR3 has 14 amino acids. CDR1 is GTSNPN, CDR2 SVGIG, per germline (reference sequence). V shed 2 bases and J shed 0 bases, with 7 bases lying between them. In DNA form, the CDR3 reads TGTGCCTGGAGTAGGGCAGCAACTAATGAAAAACTGTTTTTT. Protein product: CAWSRAATNEKLFF.

This clonotype was seen at least ten times. V and J are TRBV20-1 and TRBJ2-2; TRBD2 agrees at 8 bases. Per the germline V gene, CDR1 is DFQATT and CDR2 is SNEGSKA (reference sequence). The CDR3 runs to 18 residues. The V and J ends lost 1 base and 1 base, in that order; junction bases with no gene match: 11. This CDR3 reads CSARVSLSGGLNTGELFF. The CDR3 DNA is TGCAGTGCTAGAGTTAGTTTAAGCGGGGGCCTGAACACCGGGGAGCTGTTTTTT.

This clonotype was counted at least ten times. The V and J genes are TRBV2 and TRBJ1-6, with D perhaps TRBD1 (6 bases). In germline, CDR1 is SNHLY, CDR2 FYNNEI. V gave up 7 bases and J gave up 4 bases, with 17 bases separating them. This CDR3 has 16 residues. This CDR3 reads CASTPLGTQYNSPLHF. DNA of the CDR3: TGTGCCAGCACGCCCCTTGGGACACAGTATAATTCACCCCTCCACTTT.

The table lists this clonotype with many counts. The chain couples TRBV5-5 to TRBJ2-3; 13 bases map to TRBD2. The V gene end was trimmed by 1 base and the J gene end by 1 base; junction bases not matched to a gene: 3. Germline V gene data show CDR1 as SGHKS and CDR2 as YYEKEE (reference sequence). The CDR3 runs to 17 residues. The CDR3: CASSLTSGGAGTDTQYF. The DNA for the CDR3 is TGTGCCAGCAGCTTGACTAGCGGGGGGGCCGGCACAGATACGCAGTATTTT.

In this sample, this clonotype turned up many times. The J gene is TRBJ1-6, the V gene TRBV7-9, with D hard to call. The ends were cut back, 3 bases at V and 8 bases at J, with 11 bases in the middle. Germline loops: CDR1 SEHNR, CDR2 FQNEAQ (reference sequence). The CDR3 is 14 residues long. The CDR3 loop is CASSFGRQDSPLHF. For the CDR3, the DNA is TGTGCCAGCAGCTTCGGACGGCAGGATTCACCCCTCCACTTT.

The rearrangement uses TRBV20-1 and TRBJ1-2; a possible D gene is TRBD1 (5 bases). In germline, CDR1 is DFQATT, CDR2 SNEGSKA (reference sequence). The CDR3 extends over 14 amino acids. V lost 5 bases, J lost 3 bases, and 16 bases lay in between. The DNA of the CDR3 is TGCAGTGCTTCCGGGGACCGACTATACTATGGCTACACCTTC. Its protein is CSASGDRLYYGYTF.

This clonotype has at least ten counts. The V call is TRBV20-1, the J call TRBJ1-5; D unresolved. Trimming pared 3 bases from V and 0 bases from J, leaving 3 bases between. This CDR3 is 12 amino acids long. The V gene's germline CDR1 is DFQATT and CDR2 SNEGSKA (reference sequence). CDR3 DNA: TGCAGTGCTAGGGGTAGCAATCAGCCCCAGCATTTT. Translated: CSARGSNQPQHF.

This clonotype came up many times. This chain joins TRBV5-1 and TRBJ2-7; D not resolved. In germline, CDR1 is SGHRS, CDR2 YFSETQ. V lost 6 bases to trimming and J lost 3 bases, with 13 bases between them. The CDR3 is made up of 13 amino acids. The DNA of the CDR3 is TGCGCCAGCAAGGTCGAACTCTACTACGAGCAGTACTTC. Amino acids: CASKVELYYEQYF.

A few counts support this clonotype. The genes are TRBV29-1 and TRBJ2-2; D possibly uses TRBD1 or TRBD2 (6 bases each). This CDR3 spans 16 amino acids. Trimming removed 1 base from V and 1 base from J, with 13 bases in between. Germline values: CDR1 SQVTM, CDR2 ANQGSEA. The CDR3 region has the DNA TGCAGCGTTGAAGGGTGGGGGCGGGGGAACACCGGGGAGCTGTTTTTT. Protein sequence: CSVEGWGRGNTGELFF.

In this sample, this clonotype turned up many times. The chain joins TRBV29-1 to TRBJ2-7; 14 positions agree with TRBD2. The germline CDR1 and CDR2 sequences are SQVTM and ANQGSEA. This CDR3 has 19 amino acids. V dropped 1 base and J dropped 2; count of bases not matched to a gene: 13. The CDR3 loop is CSVEGRTSGRPENPYEQYF. Here the CDR3 DNA reads TGCAGCGTTGAAGGGAGGACTAGCGGGAGGCCCGAGAACCCCTACGAGCAGTACTTC.

This clonotype was counted a few times. This sequence joins TRBV12-3 or TRBV12-4 and TRBJ2-2; 9 bases are a match to TRBD1. V lost 3 bases and J lost 4; bases outside the gene matches: 6. The CDR3 runs to 16 residues. The CDR3 spells CASSFGAGQGTGELFF. CDR3 nucleotides: TGTGCCAGCAGTTTCGGGGCGGGACAGGGCACCGGGGAGCTGTTTTTT.

This clonotype has at least ten counts. J is TRBJ1-6 and V is TRBV5-1; 9 bases are a match to TRBD1. Germline-derived CDR1 and CDR2 are SGHRS and YFSETQ. This CDR3 has 15 amino acids. With V trimmed by 4 bases and J by 7 bases, 6 bases remained unmatched. The CDR3 spells CASSMTGTGNSPLHF. CDR3 nucleotides: TGCGCCAGCAGCATGACCGGGACAGGGAATTCACCCCTCCACTTT. The full variable domain, in which reference TRBV5-1 and TRBJ1-6 provide the parts outside the CDR3, is KAGVTQTPRYLIKTRGQQVTLSCSPISGHRSVSWYQQTPGQGLQFLFEYFSETQRNKGNFPGRFSGRQFSNSRSEMNVSTLELGDSALYLCASSMTGTGNSPLHFGNGTRLTVT.

This clonotype was detected many times. The chain is built from TRBV12-3 or TRBV12-4 and TRBJ2-5; TRBD1 is a possible D gene (6 bases). V was pared by 6 bases and J by 1 base, with 12 bases between. The CDR3 has 14 amino acids. The CDR3 DNA reads as TGTGCCAGCAGCGGAGACAGGAGCCAAGAGACCCAGTACTTC. Its protein is CASSGDRSQETQYF.

This clonotype was detected ten times or more. The chain carries TRBV7-2 and TRBJ2-3; D is possibly TRBD2 (6 bases). CDR1 is SGHTA and CDR2 is FQGNSA in the germline V gene. Trimming shortened V by 2 bases and J by 4 bases, and 19 bases separated the two germline ends. This CDR3 comprises 17 residues. The CDR3 DNA follows: TGTGCCAGCAGCTTATTACTTGGAGGGGTGGGGGCAGATACGCAGTATTTT. Amino acids: CASSLLLGGVGADTQYF.

This clonotype was counted between two and nine times. V usage is TRBV7-2 and J usage is TRBJ2-1, with D possibly called TRBD1 or TRBD2 (5 bases each). Germline loops: CDR1 SGHTA, CDR2 FQGNSA. This CDR3 is 16 amino acids long. V lost 5 bases and J lost 2, with 16 bases in between. Here the CDR3 reads CASSPRPGTPYNEQFF. The CDR3 nucleotides read TGTGCCAGCAGCCCTAGACCCGGGACGCCCTACAATGAGCAGTTCTTC.

As concerns this clonotype: A much larger clone differs by one base, so this may be a read error. The chain joins TRBV10-3 to TRBJ2-5, with D unresolved. This CDR3 is built from 13 residues. Trimming took 6 bases from V and 0 from J, leaving 8 bases between them. Germline CDR1 reads ENHRY; CDR2 reads SYGVKD. The CDR3 reads CAISLTNQETQYF. The CDR3 DNA follows: TGTGCCATCAGCTTAACCAACCAAGAGACCCAGTACTTC.

This clonotype was counted ten times or more. The chain combines TRBV4-3 with TRBJ2-3, with a tentative D call TRBD1 (6 bases). Trimming left V 0 bases short and J 2 bases short, with 18 bases between. Germline values: CDR1 LGHNA, CDR2 YSLEER. The CDR3 sequence is 18 residues long. CDR3 sequence reads: CASSQDRGTPYYTDTQYF. The CDR3 DNA reads as TGCGCCAGCAGCCAAGATAGGGGGACACCTTATTACACAGATACGCAGTATTTT.

This clonotype was counted many times. V usage is TRBV5-1 and J usage is TRBJ1-1, with TRBD1 matching over 7 bases. V lost 5 bases and J lost 5; bases outside the gene matches: 6. Germline V gives CDR1 SGHRS, CDR2 YFSETQ. The CDR3 extends over 13 amino acids. The CDR3 loop is CASRTQGWTEAFF. DNA of the CDR3: TGCGCCAGCAGGACACAGGGGTGGACTGAAGCTTTCTTT.

A remark on this clonotype: A single base separates this from a much larger clone, so it may be a read error. The chain couples TRBV12-3 or TRBV12-4 to TRBJ2-3; D may match TRBD1 or TRBD2 (6 bases each). The V end was cut by 6 bases, the J end by 4 bases, with 23 bases between. The length of the CDR3 is 17 residues. The CDR3 DNA reads TGTGCCAGCAGCAGCGGCGTGACTAGTAGGGGGGCAGATACGCAGTATTTT. Translation: CASSSGVTSRGADTQYF.

In its sample, this clonotype was seen many times. The CDR3 DNA follows: TGCGCCAGCAGCTTACTAGGGGGCCCTAGCACAGATACGCAGTATTTT. It is translated as CASSLLGGPSTDTQYF. The chain is built from TRBV5-1 and TRBJ2-3; the match to TRBD1 covers 7 bases. Germline CDR1 SGHRS, CDR2 YFSETQ. This CDR3 is 16 amino acids long. Trimming at V came to 2 bases and at J to 0 bases, leaving 6 bases not matched to a gene. The full variable domain, completed using reference TRBV5-1 and TRBJ2-3, is KAGVTQTPRYLIKTRGQQVTLSCSPISGHRSVSWYQQTPGQGLQFLFEYFSETQRNKGNFPGRFSGRQFSNSRSEMNVSTLELGDSALYLCASSLLGGPSTDTQYFGPGTRLTVL.